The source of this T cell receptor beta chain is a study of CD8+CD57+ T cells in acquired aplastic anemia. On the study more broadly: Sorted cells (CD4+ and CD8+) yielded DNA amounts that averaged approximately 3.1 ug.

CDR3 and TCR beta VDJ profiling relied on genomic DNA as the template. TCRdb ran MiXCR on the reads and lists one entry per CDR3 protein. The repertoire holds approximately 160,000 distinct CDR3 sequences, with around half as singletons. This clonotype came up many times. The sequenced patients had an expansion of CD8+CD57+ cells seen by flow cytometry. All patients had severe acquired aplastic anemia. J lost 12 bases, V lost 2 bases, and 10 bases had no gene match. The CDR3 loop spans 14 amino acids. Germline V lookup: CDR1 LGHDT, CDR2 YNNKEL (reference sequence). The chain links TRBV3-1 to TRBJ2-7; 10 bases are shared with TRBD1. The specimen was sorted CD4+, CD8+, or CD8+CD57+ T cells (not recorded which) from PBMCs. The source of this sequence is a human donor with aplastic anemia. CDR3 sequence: CASSQTPGQGITYF. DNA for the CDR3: TGTGCCAGCAGCCAAACACCGGGACAGGGGATTACGTACTTC.